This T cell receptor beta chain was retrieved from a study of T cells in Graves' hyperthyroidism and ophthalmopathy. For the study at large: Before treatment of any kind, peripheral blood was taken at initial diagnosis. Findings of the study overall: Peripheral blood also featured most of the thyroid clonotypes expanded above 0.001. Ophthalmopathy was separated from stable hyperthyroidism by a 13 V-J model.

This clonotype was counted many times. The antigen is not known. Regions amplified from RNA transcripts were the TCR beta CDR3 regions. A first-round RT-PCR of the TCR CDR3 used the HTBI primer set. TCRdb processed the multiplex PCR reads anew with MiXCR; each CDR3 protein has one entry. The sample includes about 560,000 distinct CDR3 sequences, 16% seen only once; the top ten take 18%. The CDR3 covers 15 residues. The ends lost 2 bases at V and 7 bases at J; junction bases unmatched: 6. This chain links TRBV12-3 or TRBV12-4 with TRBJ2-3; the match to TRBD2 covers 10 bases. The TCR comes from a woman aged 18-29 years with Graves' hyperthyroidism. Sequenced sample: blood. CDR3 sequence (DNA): TGTGCCAGCAGTTTATCAGCGGGAGGGGGGCATACGCAGTATTTT. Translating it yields CASSLSAGGGHTQYF.